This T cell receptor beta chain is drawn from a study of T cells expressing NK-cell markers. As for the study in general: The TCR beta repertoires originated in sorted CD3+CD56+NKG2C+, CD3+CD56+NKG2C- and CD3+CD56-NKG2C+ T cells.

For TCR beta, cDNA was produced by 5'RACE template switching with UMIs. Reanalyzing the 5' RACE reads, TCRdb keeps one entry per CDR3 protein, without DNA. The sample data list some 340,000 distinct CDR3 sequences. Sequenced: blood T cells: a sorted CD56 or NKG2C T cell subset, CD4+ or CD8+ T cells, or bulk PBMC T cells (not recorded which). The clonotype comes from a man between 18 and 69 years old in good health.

CDR3 sequence reads: CASTTQKGVLSTGELFF. The V and J genes are TRBV5-6 and TRBJ2-2; without DNA, the TCRdb call of TRBD1 cannot be checked. The germline gives CDR1 SGHDT, CDR2 YYEEEE. The CDR3 totals 17 residues.